These T cell receptor beta chains were read from a single sample in a study of blood T cell repertoires in COVID-19. The table came from immunoSEQ multiplex PCR; TCRdb's copy has only in-frame clones and leaves some out. The table has about 170,000 clones, approximately 86% seen once. The sequencing sample was made of peripheral blood. Receptors originate from a woman older than 75 with active or convalescent COVID-19. Each CDR3 is given with its conserved first and last residue. The D gene is left open where the match is weak. The size entry is marked missing in some rows and otherwise reads once, few, many or a size class.

TRBV9	TRBJ2-5	-	once	CASSVGLALQETQYF	TGTGCCAGCAGCGTAGGGCTAGCTTTACAAGAGACCCAGTACTTC
TRBV7-9	TRBJ1-2	-	-	CASRKGPTSNYGYTF	TGTGCCAGCAGGAAGGGGCCTACTTCAAACTATGGCTACACCTTC
TRBV5-1	TRBJ1-2	-	-	CASSLDTGSGYTF	TGCGCCAGCAGCTTGGATACAGGGAGTGGCTACACCTTC
TRBV6-1	TRBJ2-3	TRBD2	-	CASSEYEWVTSGRTDTQYF	TGTGCCAGCAGTGAATACGAATGGGTCACTAGCGGGCGCACAGATACGCAGTATTTT
TRBV5-6	TRBJ2-2	TRBD1	-	CASSLRGLKNTGELFF	TGTGCCAGCAGTCTCAGGGGGCTAAAGAACACCGGGGAGCTGTTTTTT
TRBV2	TRBJ2-7	-	-	CASSETAYEQYF	TGTGCCAGCAGTGAGACAGCCTACGAGCAGTACTTC
TRBV6-6	TRBJ1-1	-	few	CASSYSLVKNTEAFF	TGTGCCAGCAGTTACTCTTTAGTGAAAAACACTGAAGCTTTCTTT
TRBV9	TRBJ2-5	-	-	CASSVRDQETQYF	TGTGCCAGCAGCGTCAGGGACCAAGAGACCCAGTACTTC
TRBV5-8	TRBJ2-3	TRBD2	-	CASSLFGGRVGDTQYF	TGTGCCAGCAGCTTGTTTGGCGGGAGAGTAGGAGATACGCAGTATTTT
TRBV11-2	TRBJ1-6	TRBD1	-	CASSFTGGTGGSSPLHF	TGTGCCAGCAGCTTCACCGGCGGGACAGGAGGATCTTCACCCCTCCACTTT
TRBV9	TRBJ2-5	TRBD2	-	CASSVGSSGSGWETQYF	TGTGCCAGCAGCGTAGGGTCTAGCGGGAGCGGTTGGGAGACCCAGTACTTC
TRBV3-1/TRBV3-2	TRBJ1-5	-	-	CASSQDLDQPQHF	TGTGCCAGCAGCCAAGATCTCGATCAGCCCCAGCATTTT
TRBV24-1	TRBJ1-5	TRBD1	-	CATSDPRQGASQPQHF	TGTGCCACCAGTGACCCTAGACAGGGGGCAAGTCAGCCCCAGCATTTT
TRBV29-1	TRBJ1-1	-	-	CSATGSLDTEAFF	TGCAGCGCGACCGGGTCCCTGGACACTGAAGCTTTCTTT
TRBV5-1	TRBJ1-2	-	-	CASSLMWGEDGYTF	TGCGCCAGCAGCTTGATGTGGGGGGAGGATGGCTACACCTTC
TRBV6-5	TRBJ1-2	-	few	CASTGRRGNVSGYTF	TGTGCCAGCACGGGTCGCAGAGGGAATGTAAGTGGCTACACCTTC
TRBV7-9	TRBJ1-1	-	-	CASRFIGNTEAFF	TGTGCCAGCAGATTTATCGGGAACACTGAAGCTTTCTTT
TRBV30	TRBJ2-7	-	-	CAWRQAGPSYEQYF	TGTGCCTGGAGACAAGCGGGCCCCTCCTACGAGCAGTACTTC
TRBV18	TRBJ1-6	TRBD1	-	CASSPPRTGIDNSPLHF	TGTGCCAGCTCACCACCCCGGACAGGGATTGATAATTCACCCCTCCACTTT
TRBV21-1	TRBJ2-1	-	-	CASSKIAGASYNEQFF	TGTGCCAGCAGCAAAATAGCGGGGGCCTCCTACAATGAGCAGTTCTTC
TRBV5-1	TRBJ2-3	TRBD1	-	CASSFWTGTDTQYF	TGCGCCAGCAGCTTTTGGACAGGGACAGATACGCAGTATTTT
TRBV5-4	TRBJ1-3	TRBD1	-	CASSLKGAGGNTIYF	TGTGCCAGCAGCTTGAAGGGGGCTGGTGGAAACACCATATATTTT
TRBV27	TRBJ2-5	-	-	CASSQGRGTQYF	TGTGCCAGCAGTCAGGGAAGGGGGACCCAGTACTTC
TRBV6-5	TRBJ1-1	-	-	CASSYSGQGGTEAFF	TGTGCCAGCAGTTACTCGGGCCAGGGCGGCACTGAAGCTTTCTTT
TRBV25-1	TRBJ1-1	-	-	CASSRAAEGAFF	TGTGCCAGCTCCCGGGCGGCCGAGGGAGCTTTCTTT
TRBV11-3	TRBJ2-7	TRBD1	-	CASSPGQGIEQYF	TGTGCCAGCAGCCCCGGACAGGGGATCGAGCAGTACTTC
TRBV3-1/TRBV3-2	TRBJ1-6	TRBD1	few	CASSSNGDRRNSPLHF	TGTGCCAGCAGCTCTAATGGGGACAGGAGAAATTCACCCCTCCACTTT
TRBV6-5	TRBJ1-2	-	-	CASSHGVYGYTF	TGTGCCAGCAGCCACGGGGTCTATGGCTACACCTTC
TRBV3-1/TRBV3-2	TRBJ2-1	TRBD2	-	CASSQLGSGDEQFF	TGTGCCAGCAGCCAACTCGGGAGCGGGGATGAGCAGTTCTTC
TRBV2	TRBJ1-5	TRBD1	few	CASRWDRDNQPQHF	TGTGCCAGCAGGTGGGACAGGGACAATCAGCCCCAGCATTTT
TRBV18	TRBJ2-3	-	-	CASSPQQGVTDTQYF	TGTGCCAGCTCACCGCAACAGGGCGTCACAGATACGCAGTATTTT
TRBV6-5	TRBJ2-7	-	-	CASSRTVSVHEQYF	TGTGCCAGCAGCCGGACAGTATCTGTCCACGAGCAGTACTTC
TRBV20-1	TRBJ2-3	TRBD2	-	CSASFREGLPTDTQYF	TGCAGTGCTAGTTTTCGGGAGGGCCTCCCCACGGATACGCAGTATTTT
TRBV7-3	TRBJ2-7	-	-	CASSLSNLSGEQYF	TGTGCCAGCAGCTTAAGCAACCTATCCGGCGAGCAGTACTTC
TRBV10-3	TRBJ1-6	-	-	CAISESPLSPLHF	TGTGCCATCAGTGAGTCCCCCCTATCACCCCTCCACTTT
TRBV5-1	TRBJ1-1	TRBD1	-	CASSIDRGDRPEAFF	TGCGCCAGCAGCATCGACAGGGGGGACCGGCCTGAAGCTTTCTTT
TRBV9	TRBJ2-6	TRBD1	-	CASRNDRAGANVLTF	TGTGCCAGCAGAAATGACAGGGCTGGGGCCAACGTCCTGACTTTC
TRBV20-1	TRBJ2-1	-	-	CSAREGPEQFF	TGCAGTGCTAGAGAGGGGCCAGAGCAGTTCTTC
TRBV19	TRBJ2-7	TRBD1	-	CASSHRQGMYEQYF	TGTGCCAGTAGTCACAGACAGGGAATGTACGAGCAGTACTTC
TRBV6-5	TRBJ1-1	-	-	CASTPRSGEAFF	TGTGCCAGCACCCCAAGGAGCGGTGAAGCTTTCTTT
TRBV6-5	TRBJ1-1	-	-	CASSLNRVAEAFF	TGTGCCAGCAGCCTGAACAGGGTTGCTGAAGCTTTCTTT
TRBV6-2/TRBV6-3	TRBJ2-6	-	-	CASSYSRGGSPGANVLTF	TGTGCCAGCAGTTACTCCAGGGGCGGGAGTCCTGGGGCCAACGTCCTGACTTTC
TRBV28	TRBJ2-1	-	-	CASSFQPGQLNEQFF	TGTGCCAGCAGTTTCCAGCCCGGACAGCTAAATGAGCAGTTCTTC
TRBV5-1	TRBJ2-1	TRBD2	-	CASSLAGLAGDYNEQFF	TGCGCCAGCAGCTTGGCTGGACTAGCGGGAGATTACAATGAGCAGTTCTTC
TRBV28	TRBJ2-5	-	-	CASSGPGDLGETQYF	TGTGCCAGCAGCGGTCCAGGGGATCTGGGAGAGACCCAGTACTTC
TRBV2	TRBJ2-1	TRBD1	-	CASSLDRDREYNEQFF	TGTGCCAGCAGTCTCGACCGGGACAGGGAGTACAATGAGCAGTTCTTC
TRBV11-1	TRBJ2-5	TRBD2	once	CASSSSGTRSQYF	TGTGCCAGCAGCTCATCCGGGACTAGGTCCCAGTACTTC
TRBV11-2	TRBJ2-3	-	-	CASSLVFSTDTQYF	TGTGCCAGCAGCTTAGTCTTCAGCACAGATACGCAGTATTTT
TRBV25-1	TRBJ1-1	TRBD1	-	CASSEKQGGTEAFF	TGTGCCAGCAGTGAAAAACAGGGGGGGACTGAAGCTTTCTTT
TRBV21-1	TRBJ2-7	-	-	CASTSGGRFNEQYF	TGTGCCAGCACTTCCGGTGGGAGGTTCAACGAGCAGTACTTC
TRBV7-9	TRBJ1-1	-	-	CASSLLGGHTEAFF	TGTGCCAGCAGCCTACTTGGAGGGCACACTGAAGCTTTCTTT
TRBV6-5	TRBJ1-2	TRBD1	once	CASRRDSLYGYTF	TGTGCCAGCAGAAGGGACAGCCTCTATGGCTACACCTTC
TRBV5-1	TRBJ1-4	-	once	CASSLEGGSNEKLFF	TGCGCCAGCAGCTTGGAAGGGGGATCTAATGAAAAACTGTTTTTT
TRBV2	TRBJ2-1	TRBD1	-	CASRPGTGSPGGPLYNEQFF	TGTGCCAGCAGGCCAGGGACAGGGTCTCCGGGAGGCCCACTTTACAATGAGCAGTTCTTC
TRBV11-2	TRBJ2-1	-	-	CASSLGEYIANEQFF	TGTGCCAGCAGCTTAGGGGAGTACATCGCCAATGAGCAGTTCTTC